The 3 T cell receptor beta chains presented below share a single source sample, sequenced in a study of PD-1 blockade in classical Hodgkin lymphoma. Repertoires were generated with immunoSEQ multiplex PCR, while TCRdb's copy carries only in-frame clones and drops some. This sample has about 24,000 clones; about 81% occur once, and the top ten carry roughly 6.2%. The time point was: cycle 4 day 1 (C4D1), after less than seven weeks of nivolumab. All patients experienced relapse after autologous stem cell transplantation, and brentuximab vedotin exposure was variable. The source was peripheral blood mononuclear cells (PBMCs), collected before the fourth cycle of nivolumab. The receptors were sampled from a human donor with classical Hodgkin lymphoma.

The CDR3 is CASSLRTGGTEAFF. As DNA, the CDR3 is TGTGCCAGCAGTTTGCGGACAGGCGGCACTGAAGCTTTCTTT. This chain connects TRBV27 to TRBJ1-1, with 7 bases fitting TRBD1. Per the germline V gene, CDR1 is MNHEY and CDR2 is SMNVEV (reference sequence). This CDR3 is built from 14 residues. Trimming removed 3 bases from V and 4 bases from J; junction bases left unmatched: 5.

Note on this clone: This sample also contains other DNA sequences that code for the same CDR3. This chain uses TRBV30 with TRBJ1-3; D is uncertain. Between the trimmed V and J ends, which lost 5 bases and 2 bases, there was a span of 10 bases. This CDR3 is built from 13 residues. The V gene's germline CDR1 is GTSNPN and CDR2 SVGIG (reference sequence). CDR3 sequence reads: CAWSPGTGNTIYF. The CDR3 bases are TGTGCCTGGTCCCCGGGCACTGGAAACACCATATATTTT. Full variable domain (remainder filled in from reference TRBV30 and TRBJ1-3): SQTIHQWPATLVQPVGSPLSLECTVEGTSNPNLYWYRQAAGRGLQLLFYSVGIGQISSEVPQNLSASRPQDRQFILSSKKLLLSDSGFYLCAWSPGTGNTIYFGEGSWLTVV.

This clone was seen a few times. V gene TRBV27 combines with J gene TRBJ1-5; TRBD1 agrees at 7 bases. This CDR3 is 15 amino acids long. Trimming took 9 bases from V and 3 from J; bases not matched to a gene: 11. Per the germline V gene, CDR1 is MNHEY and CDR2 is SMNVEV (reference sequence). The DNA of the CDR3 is TGTGCCAGTTGGAAGAGGGGACAGTCCAATCAGCCCCAGCATTTT. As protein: CASWKRGQSNQPQHF.